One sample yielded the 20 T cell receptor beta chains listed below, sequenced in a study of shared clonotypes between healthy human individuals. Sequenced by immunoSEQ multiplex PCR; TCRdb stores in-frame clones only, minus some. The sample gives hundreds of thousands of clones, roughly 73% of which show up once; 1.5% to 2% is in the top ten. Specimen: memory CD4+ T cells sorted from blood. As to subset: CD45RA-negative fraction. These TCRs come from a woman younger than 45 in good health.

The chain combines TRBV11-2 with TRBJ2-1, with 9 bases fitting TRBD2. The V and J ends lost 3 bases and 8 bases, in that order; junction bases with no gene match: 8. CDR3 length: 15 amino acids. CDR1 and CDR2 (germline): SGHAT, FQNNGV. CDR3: CASSLSSGSTYEQFF. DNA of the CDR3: TGTGCCAGCAGCTTGAGTAGCGGGAGTACCTATGAGCAGTTCTTC.

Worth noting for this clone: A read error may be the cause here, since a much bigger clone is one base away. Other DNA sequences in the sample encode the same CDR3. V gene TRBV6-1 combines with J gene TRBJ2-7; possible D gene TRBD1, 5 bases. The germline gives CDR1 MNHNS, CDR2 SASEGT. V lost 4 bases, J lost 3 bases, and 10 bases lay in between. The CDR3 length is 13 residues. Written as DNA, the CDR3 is TGTGCCAGCAGTGCCCAGGGCATCTACGAGCAGTACTTC. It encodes CASSAQGIYEQYF.

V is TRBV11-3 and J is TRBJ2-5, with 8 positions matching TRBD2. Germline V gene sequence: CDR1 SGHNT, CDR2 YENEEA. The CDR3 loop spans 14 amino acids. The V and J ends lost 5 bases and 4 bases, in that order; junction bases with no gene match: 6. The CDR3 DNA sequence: TGTGCCAGCAGCCCTGGACTAGCCGGAGAGACCCAGTACTTC. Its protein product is CASSPGLAGETQYF.

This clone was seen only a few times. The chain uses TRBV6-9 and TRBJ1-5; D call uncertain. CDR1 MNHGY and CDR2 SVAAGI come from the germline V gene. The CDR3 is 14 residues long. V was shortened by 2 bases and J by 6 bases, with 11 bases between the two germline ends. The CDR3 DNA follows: TGTGCCAGCAGTTATCGGGCAGGCGGTCAGCCCCAGCATTTT. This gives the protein CASSYRAGGQPQHF.

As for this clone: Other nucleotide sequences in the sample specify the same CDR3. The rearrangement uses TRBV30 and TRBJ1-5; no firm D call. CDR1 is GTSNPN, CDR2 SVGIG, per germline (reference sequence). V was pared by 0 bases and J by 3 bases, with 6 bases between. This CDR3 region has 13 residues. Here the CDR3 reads CAWSVRDNQPQHF. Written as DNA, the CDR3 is TGTGCCTGGAGTGTTCGAGACAATCAGCCCCAGCATTTT.

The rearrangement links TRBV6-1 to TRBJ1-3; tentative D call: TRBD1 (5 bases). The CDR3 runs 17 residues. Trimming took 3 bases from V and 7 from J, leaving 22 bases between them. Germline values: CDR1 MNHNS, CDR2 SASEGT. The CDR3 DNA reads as TGTGCCAGCAGTGAGGGTCGACACGGGGCGGCCGGGAACACCATATATTTT. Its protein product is CASSEGRHGAAGNTIYF.

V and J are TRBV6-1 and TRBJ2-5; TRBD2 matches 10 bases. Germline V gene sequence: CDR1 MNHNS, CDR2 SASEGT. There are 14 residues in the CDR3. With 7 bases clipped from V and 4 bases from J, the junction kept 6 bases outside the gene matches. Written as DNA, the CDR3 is TGTGCCAGCAAAAAGCGGGAGGGCCGAGAGACCCAGTACTTC. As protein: CASKKREGRETQYF.

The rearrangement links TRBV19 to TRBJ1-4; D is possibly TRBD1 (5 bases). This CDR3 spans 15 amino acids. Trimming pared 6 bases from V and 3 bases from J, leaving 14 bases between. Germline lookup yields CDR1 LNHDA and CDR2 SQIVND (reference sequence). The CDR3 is CASRSQGLSNEKLFF. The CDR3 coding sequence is TGTGCCAGTAGGTCCCAGGGTCTGTCTAATGAAAAACTGTTTTTT.

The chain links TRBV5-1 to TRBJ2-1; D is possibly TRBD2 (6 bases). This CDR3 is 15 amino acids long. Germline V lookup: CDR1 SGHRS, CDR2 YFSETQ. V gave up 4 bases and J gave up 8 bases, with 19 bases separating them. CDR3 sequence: CASSPWRDAPYEQFF. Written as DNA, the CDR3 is TGCGCCAGCAGCCCCTGGCGGGATGCCCCATATGAGCAGTTCTTC.

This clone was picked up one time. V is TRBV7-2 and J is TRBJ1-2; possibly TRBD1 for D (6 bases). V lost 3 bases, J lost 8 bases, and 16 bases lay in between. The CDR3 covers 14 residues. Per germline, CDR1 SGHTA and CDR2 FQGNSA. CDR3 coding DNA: TGTGCCAGCAGCTTTAGGGGGACCCGGGGAGGCTACACCTTC. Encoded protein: CASSFRGTRGGYTF.

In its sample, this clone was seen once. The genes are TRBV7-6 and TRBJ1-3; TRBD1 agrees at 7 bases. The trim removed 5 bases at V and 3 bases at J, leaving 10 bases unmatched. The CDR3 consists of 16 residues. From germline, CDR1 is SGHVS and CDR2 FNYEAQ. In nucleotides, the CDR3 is TGTGCCAGCAGCCTTAGCTGGACAGGTGATGGAAACACCATATATTTT. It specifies CASSLSWTGDGNTIYF.

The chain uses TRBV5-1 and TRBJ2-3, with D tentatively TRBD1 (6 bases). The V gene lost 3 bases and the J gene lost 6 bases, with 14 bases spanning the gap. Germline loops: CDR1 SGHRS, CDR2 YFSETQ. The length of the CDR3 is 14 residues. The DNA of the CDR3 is TGCGCCAGCAGCTCTACAGGGTCCGCCGATACGCAGTATTTT. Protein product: CASSSTGSADTQYF.

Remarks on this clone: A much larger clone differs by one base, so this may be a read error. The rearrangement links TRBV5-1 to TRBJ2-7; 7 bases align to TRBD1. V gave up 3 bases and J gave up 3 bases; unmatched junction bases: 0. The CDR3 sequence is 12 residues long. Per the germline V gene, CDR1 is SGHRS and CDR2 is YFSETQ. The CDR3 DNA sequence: TGCGCCAGCAGCTGGGACAGCTACGAGCAGTACTTC. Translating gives CASSWDSYEQYF.

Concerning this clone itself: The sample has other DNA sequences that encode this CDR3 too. The CDR3 DNA sequence: TGTGCCAGCAGTTTTACTAACTATGGCTACACCTTC. Translated: CASSFTNYGYTF. This chain links TRBV28 with TRBJ1-2; D gene unclear. Germline-derived CDR1 and CDR2 are MDHEN and SYDVKM. Trimming removed 3 bases at V and 0 bases at J, with 2 bases between. The CDR3 is 12 amino acids.

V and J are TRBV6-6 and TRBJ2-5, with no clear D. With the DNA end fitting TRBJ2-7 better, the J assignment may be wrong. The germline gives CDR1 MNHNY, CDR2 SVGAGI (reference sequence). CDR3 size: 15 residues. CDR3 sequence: CASSYSNGPSYEQYF. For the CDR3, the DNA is TGTGCCAGCAGTTACTCGAATGGTCCTTCCTACGAGCAGTACTTC.

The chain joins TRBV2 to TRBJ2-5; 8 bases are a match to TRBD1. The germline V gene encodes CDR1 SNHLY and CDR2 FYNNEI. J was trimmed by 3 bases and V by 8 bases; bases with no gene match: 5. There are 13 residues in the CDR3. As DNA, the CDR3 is TGTGCCAGCGGGGCGGACAGGGAAGAGACCCAGTACTTC. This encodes CASGADREETQYF. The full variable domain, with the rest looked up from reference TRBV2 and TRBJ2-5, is EPEVTQTPSHQVTQMGQEVILRCVPISNHLYFYWYRQILGQKVEFLVSFYNNEISEKSEIFDDQFSVERPDGSNFTLKIRSTKLEDSAMYFCASGADREETQYFGPGTRLLVL.

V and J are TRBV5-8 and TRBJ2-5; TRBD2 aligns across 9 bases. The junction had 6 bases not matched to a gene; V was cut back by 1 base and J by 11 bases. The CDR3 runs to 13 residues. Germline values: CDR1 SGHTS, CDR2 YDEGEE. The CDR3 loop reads CASSLRSSGVQYF. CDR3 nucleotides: TGTGCCAGCAGCTTGCGGTCTAGCGGGGTGCAGTACTTC.

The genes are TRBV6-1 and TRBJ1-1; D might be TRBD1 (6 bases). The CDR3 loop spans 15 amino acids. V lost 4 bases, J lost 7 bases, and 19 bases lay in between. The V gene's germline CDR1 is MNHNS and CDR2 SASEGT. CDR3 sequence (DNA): TGTGCCAGCAGTGCTCCAGGGGCCTCGGTGATTGAAGCTTTCTTT. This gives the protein CASSAPGASVIEAFF.

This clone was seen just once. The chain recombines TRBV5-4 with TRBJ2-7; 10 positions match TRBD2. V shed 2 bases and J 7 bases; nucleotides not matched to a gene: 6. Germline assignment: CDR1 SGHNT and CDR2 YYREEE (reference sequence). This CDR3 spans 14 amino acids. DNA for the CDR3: TGTGCCAGCAGCTTTGGTAGCGGGAGGCGGGAGCAGTACTTC. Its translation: CASSFGSGRREQYF.

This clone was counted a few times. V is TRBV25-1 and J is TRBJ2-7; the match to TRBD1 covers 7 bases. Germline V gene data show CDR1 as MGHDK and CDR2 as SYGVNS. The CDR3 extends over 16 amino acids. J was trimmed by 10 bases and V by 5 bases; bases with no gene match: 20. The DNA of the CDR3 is TGTGCCAGCAGTTCAAAGGACAGGTTTGATCAAGTCCCCCAGTACTTC. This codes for CASSSKDRFDQVPQYF.